Below, 15 T cell receptor beta chains from the same sample are listed, as sequenced in a study of regulatory T cells in long-lasting Graves disease. The time point is: persistent/refractory GD, antithyroid drugs over 5 years with positive TRAb. From PBMCs, RNA was extracted and then used to make the TCR library. Arm-PCR with iRepertoire HTBI primers amplified the CDR3 regions for these TCR beta libraries. TCRdb reprocessed the multiplex PCR reads via MiXCR and lists one record per CDR3 protein. The table lists roughly 500,000 distinct CDR3 sequences, about 22% of them singletons. Sequencing was performed on peripheral blood mononuclear cells (PBMCs), taken when the disease was refractory, from a patient treated with antithyroid drugs. The receptors were sampled from a female donor with Graves disease.

CDR3 nucleotide sequence: TGCAGCGTTGGGACAGGCGCCTACGAGCAGTACTTC. As protein: CSVGTGAYEQYF. The rearrangement joins TRBV29-1 to TRBJ2-7; 7 nucleotides line up with TRBD1. Per the germline V gene, CDR1 is SQVTM and CDR2 is ANQGSEA. The V and J ends lost 4 bases and 2 bases, in that order; junction bases with no gene match: 2. The length of the CDR3 is 12 residues.

A word on this clonotype: Possible read error: a much larger clone is one base away. The J gene is TRBJ2-5, the V gene TRBV7-9; D is unclear. The V gene lost 6 bases and the J gene lost 2 bases, with 16 bases spanning the gap. The CDR3 length is 15 residues. Germline-derived CDR1 and CDR2 are SEHNR and FQNEAQ (reference sequence). In DNA form, the CDR3 reads TGTGCCAGCAGAGACTCGTTCAATCTGCAAGAGACCCAGTACTTC. Translated: CASRDSFNLQETQYF. Full variable domain (missing parts from reference TRBV7-9 and TRBJ2-5): DTGVSQNPRHKITKRGQNVTFRCDPISEHNRLYWYRQTLGQGPEFLTYFQNEAQLEKSRLLSDRFSAERPKGSFSTLEIQRTEQGDSAMYLCASRDSFNLQETQYFGPGTRLLVL.

This clonotype was picked up many times. The chain carries TRBV27 and TRBJ2-7; the D gene is possibly TRBD1 (5 bases). The ends were cut back, 4 bases at V and 0 bases at J, with 13 bases in the middle. Germline lookup yields CDR1 MNHEY and CDR2 SMNVEV (reference sequence). The CDR3 runs 15 residues. CDR3 amino acids: CASSSGSPRSYEQYF. CDR3 sequence (DNA): TGTGCCAGCAGTTCAGGGTCCCCCCGCTCCTACGAGCAGTACTTC.

The chain uses TRBV12-5 and TRBJ2-5, with 8 bases fitting TRBD2. The CDR3 length is 13 residues. Germline CDR1 LGHNT, CDR2 FRNRAP. V gave up 7 bases and J gave up 4 bases; unmatched junction bases: 5. CDR3 DNA sequence: TGTGCTAGTGTTAGCGGGGCTGGAGAGACCCAGTACTTC. Its protein is CASVSGAGETQYF.

This clonotype has a count of ten or more. The J gene is TRBJ1-4, the V gene TRBV28; 7 nucleotides match TRBD1. After removal of 5 bases from V and 3 bases from J, the junction contained 9 bases not matched to a gene. This CDR3 is 16 amino acids long. CDR1 and CDR2 from the germline V gene are MDHEN and SYDVKM. The CDR3 here is CASSSPQGGANEKLFF. CDR3 nucleotides: TGTGCCAGCAGTAGCCCGCAGGGGGGAGCTAATGAAAAACTGTTTTTT.

Only a few counts were recorded for this clonotype. The chain couples TRBV30 to TRBJ1-1; no clear D. The V gene's germline CDR1 is GTSNPN and CDR2 SVGIG (reference sequence). The CDR3 sequence is 13 residues long. Deletions cut 3 bases from V and 0 bases from J, with 8 bases between. The CDR3 loop is CAWRVAMNTEAFF. The CDR3 DNA is TGTGCCTGGAGGGTAGCCATGAACACTGAAGCTTTCTTT.

This clonotype was detected ten times or more. The CDR3 DNA reads TGTGCCACCATGGAAGGTCCCAAAAACATTCAGTACTTC. This gives the protein CATMEGPKNIQYF. The V call is TRBV28, the J call TRBJ2-4; D is undetermined. In germline, CDR1 is MDHEN, CDR2 SYDVKM. CDR3 length equals 13 residues. V was trimmed by 10 bases and J by 2 bases, leaving 12 bases between them.

This clonotype was seen just once. The DNA of the CDR3 is TGTGCCAGCAGCTTGACTTCGACAGGGAAAGAGACCCAGTACTTC. This codes for CASSLTSTGKETQYF. V usage is TRBV5-5 and J usage is TRBJ2-5; 7 positions agree with TRBD1. The CDR3 spans 15 residues. With 1 base clipped from V and 3 bases from J, the junction kept 6 bases outside the gene matches. The V gene's germline CDR1 is SGHKS and CDR2 YYEKEE (reference sequence).

This clonotype was counted only a few times. CDR3 in DNA: TGCAGTGCTCGGACTAGCGGGGGGGCCTACAATGAGCAGTTCTTC. Translation: CSARTSGGAYNEQFF. This chain links TRBV20-1 with TRBJ2-1; 15 bases align to TRBD2. Looked up from germline, CDR1 is DFQATT and CDR2 is SNEGSKA (reference sequence). The trim removed 5 bases at V and 2 bases at J, leaving 1 base unmatched. This CDR3 spans 15 amino acids.

This clonotype was counted many times. This chain links TRBV2 with TRBJ1-2; D is unclear. Trimming took off 0 bases at V and 0 bases at J, with 14 bases between the two ends. Germline V gene data show CDR1 as SNHLY and CDR2 as FYNNEI. CDR3 length equals 17 residues. This CDR3 is CASSEADLPGTNYGYTF. Written as DNA, the CDR3 is TGTGCCAGCAGTGAAGCGGACCTTCCTGGAACTAACTATGGCTACACCTTC.

This clonotype occurred many times. The chain's CDR3 is CASSTGTLWGLNEQYF. In DNA form, the CDR3 reads TGTGCCAGCAGTACCGGTACCTTATGGGGGCTGAACGAGCAGTACTTC. The genes are TRBV12-3 or TRBV12-4 and TRBJ2-7; a weak D match, TRBD1 (6 bases). This CDR3 spans 16 amino acids. Between the trimmed V and J ends, which lost 5 bases and 5 bases, there was a span of 22 bases.

This clonotype showed up many times. The V call is TRBV12-5, the J call TRBJ1-1; tentatively, D is TRBD1 (5 bases). The germline V and J ends were trimmed by 6 bases and 10 bases, with 15 bases remaining between them. The germline gives CDR1 LGHNT, CDR2 FRNRAP. This CDR3 comprises 12 residues. In DNA, the CDR3 is TGTGCTAGTGGCCAACTCGGGGGGAGAGCTTTCTTT. This gives the protein CASGQLGGRAFF.

There are many counts of this clonotype. The chain employs TRBV28 and TRBJ1-5; D might be TRBD1 (5 bases). Germline values: CDR1 MDHEN, CDR2 SYDVKM. This CDR3 spans 15 amino acids. The ends were cut back, 3 bases at V and 6 bases at J, with 15 bases in the middle. The CDR3 region is CASSFGQGNGQPQHF. In DNA, the CDR3 is TGTGCCAGCAGTTTCGGGCAGGGAAACGGTCAGCCCCAGCATTTT.

V usage is TRBV29-1 and J usage is TRBJ2-4; the D is unclear. Looked up from germline, CDR1 is SQVTM and CDR2 is ANQGSEA. The CDR3 is 12 residues long. V shed 2 bases and J shed 0 bases, with 2 bases lying between them. The CDR3 reads CSVELAKNIQYF. DNA of the CDR3: TGCAGCGTTGAACTAGCCAAAAACATTCAGTACTTC.

This rearrangement joins TRBV7-9 to TRBJ2-5; 8 bases fit TRBD2. V lost 4 bases to trimming and J lost 3 bases; unmatched junction nucleotides: 16. CDR1 SEHNR and CDR2 FQNEAQ come from the germline V gene (reference sequence). The CDR3 runs to 18 residues. The CDR3 sequence is CASSSNRHQRGPKETQYF. The DNA for the CDR3 is TGTGCCAGCAGCTCAAATCGGCATCAGCGGGGGCCGAAAGAGACCCAGTACTTC.